These T cell receptor beta chains were read from a single sample in a study of cytomegalovirus exposure and HLA in healthy donors. Libraries were prepared by immunoSEQ multiplex PCR; TCRdb keeps only in-frame clonotypes and omits some of them. The table shows roughly 100,000 clones, with around 80% occurring only once. Source material: PBMCs. The receptors stem from a woman aged 40 to 49 in good health and CMV-seronegative. Each CDR3 is given with its conserved first and last residue. A D gene is named only where the DNA matches it firmly. Only some rows state a clone size, as once, few, many or a class for expanded clones.

>TRBJ2-4|-|once|TRBV7-9
CASSLGLRILSF
TGTGCCAGCAGCTTGGGACTGAGAATCTTGAGCTTC
>TRBJ2-2|TRBD2|-|TRBV9
CASTPLAGVNTGELFF
TGTGCCAGCACACCCTTAGCGGGGGTGAACACCGGGGAGCTGTTTTTT
>TRBJ1-6|TRBD1|few|TRBV4-3
CASREGQGAGNSPLHF
TGCGCCAGCAGGGAGGGACAGGGGGCTGGCAATTCACCCCTCCACTTT
>TRBJ2-5|TRBD1|-|TRBV6-5
CASSGTEQETQYF
TGTGCCAGCTCAGGGACAGAGCAAGAGACCCAGTACTTC
>TRBJ1-2|-|-|TRBV25-1
CASSDERLGFGYTF
TGTGCCAGCAGCGACGAGCGCTTGGGTTTCGGCTACACCTTC
>TRBJ1-2|-|few|TRBV19
CASSIAGARDYGYTF
TGTGCCAGTAGTATTGCAGGGGCCCGGGACTATGGCTACACCTTC
>TRBJ1-3|-|-|TRBV6-5
CASSPAGSARNTIYF
TGTGCCAGCAGTCCCGCCGGGTCCGCAAGAAACACCATATATTTT
>TRBJ2-7|-|-|TRBV2
CASRELPAYEQYF
TGTGCCAGCAGGGAACTTCCCGCCTACGAGCAGTACTTC
>TRBJ1-4|-|-|TRBV4-1
CASSPGLRGEKLFF
TGCGCCAGCAGCCCGGGACTCCGGGGTGAAAAACTGTTTTTT
>TRBJ2-5|TRBD2|-|TRBV7-2
CASTPWVAGQETQYF
TGTGCCAGCACCCCGTGGGTAGCGGGACAAGAGACCCAGTACTTC
>TRBJ2-7|TRBD1|-|TRBV6-1
CASSLRTGLSYEQYF
TGTGCCAGCAGTCTTCGGACAGGGCTTTCCTACGAGCAGTACTTC
>TRBJ2-7|-|once|TRBV18
CASSPRGVTYEQYF
TGTGCCAGCTCACCGCGGGGTGTTACCTACGAGCAGTACTTC
>TRBJ1-2|TRBD1|once|TRBV4-3
CASSQDTDRAGGYTF
TGCGCCAGCAGCCAAGATACTGACAGGGCGGGTGGCTACACCTTC
>TRBJ1-2|TRBD1|-|TRBV27
CASSSYPRGTNYGYTF
TGTGCCAGCAGTTCATACCCCAGGGGGACTAACTATGGCTACACCTTC
>TRBJ1-2|-|-|TRBV7-2
CASSLISGGNYGYTF
TGTGCCAGCAGCTTAATCAGTGGAGGGAACTATGGCTACACCTTC
>TRBJ2-7|-|once|TRBV28
CASSPRNSYSYEQYF
TGTGCCAGCAGCCCACGGAACAGTTACTCCTACGAGCAGTACTTC
>TRBJ2-1|-|once|TRBV4-1
CASSLSGVSSYNEQFF
TGCGCCAGCAGCTTGAGCGGCGTCAGCTCCTACAATGAGCAGTTCTTC
>TRBJ2-1|-|-|TRBV5-1
CASSLGGSSYNEQFF
TGCGCCAGCAGCTTGGGAGGGAGCTCCTACAATGAGCAGTTCTTC
>TRBJ2-7|TRBD2|-|TRBV5-4
CASSLARVSGKDEQYF
TGTGCCAGCAGCTTGGCTAGGGTTAGCGGGAAGGACGAGCAGTACTTC
>TRBJ2-1|-|-|TRBV2
CASKEEAVEQFF
TGTGCCTCGAAGGAAGAGGCGGTTGAGCAGTTCTTC
>TRBJ1-1|-|-|TRBV19
CASFKTVNTEAFF
TGTGCCAGTTTCAAAACAGTGAACACTGAAGCTTTCTTT
>TRBJ1-5|-|-|TRBV7-2
CASALGVLGSGQPQHF
TGTGCCAGCGCCCTAGGTGTGCTGGGCTCAGGGCAGCCCCAGCATTTT
>TRBJ2-2|-|-|TRBV5-1
CASSSQPGELFF
TGCGCCAGCAGCTCACAGCCAGGGGAGCTGTTTTTT
>TRBJ1-2|-|-|TRBV19
CASSTLETGGYTF
TGTGCCAGTAGTACCCTGGAAACGGGTGGCTACACCTTC
>TRBJ1-1|-|-|TRBV10-3
CATGLEAYTEAFF
TGTGCCACCGGTCTAGAAGCTTACACTGAAGCTTTCTTT
>TRBJ2-7|-|-|TRBV29-1
CSVDGQSSYEQYF
TGCAGCGTTGATGGACAGAGCTCCTACGAGCAGTACTTC
>TRBJ2-5|TRBD2|-|TRBV5-4
CASSFGGGETQYF
TGTGCCAGCAGCTTTGGGGGGGGAGAGACCCAGTACTTC
>TRBJ1-4|-|few|TRBV2
CASLAGSANEKLFF
TGTGCCAGCTTAGCCGGGTCAGCTAATGAAAAACTGTTTTTT
>TRBJ1-5|TRBD1|-|TRBV19
CASSIGWDRFGSGSNQPQHF
TGTGCCAGTAGTATTGGTTGGGACAGGTTTGGATCGGGGAGCAATCAGCCCCAGCATTTT
>TRBJ1-3|TRBD1|few|TRBV10-3
CATGTGSGNTIYF
TGTGCCACCGGGACAGGTTCTGGAAACACCATATATTTT
>TRBJ1-5|-|few|TRBV19
CASASRGEEQPQHF
TGTGCCAGCGCGTCGAGAGGGGAGGAGCAGCCCCAGCATTTT
>TRBJ1-2|-|-|TRBV15
CATSRDEFQGIYGYTF
TGTGCCACCAGCAGAGACGAATTCCAGGGGATCTATGGCTACACCTTC
>TRBJ2-7|-|-|TRBV27
CASSSIERRYEQYF
TGTGCCAGCAGTTCCATCGAGCGGCGCTACGAGCAGTACTTC
>TRBJ2-7|TRBD2|-|TRBV28
CASSFGLVFTYEQYF
TGTGCCAGCAGTTTTGGACTAGTGTTTACCTACGAGCAGTACTTC
>TRBJ2-7|TRBD2|-|TRBV28
CASILAGAGAYEQYF
TGTGCCAGCATCCTAGCGGGAGCCGGCGCCTACGAGCAGTACTTC